This T cell receptor beta chain was captured by sequencing in a study of human T cells and chemical hapten exposure. Time point here: pre-sensitization, week 0. Treatment: therapeutic diphenylcyclopropenone sensitization with weekly scalp DPC. As the library was built, unique molecular identifiers were attached to individual cDNA molecules. MiXCR was run by TCRdb on the RACE reads, yielding one entry per CDR3 protein. The sample contains about 80,000 distinct CDR3 sequences, 14% of which appear only once. This CDR3 comprises 14 residues. Germline loops: CDR1 MDHEN, CDR2 SYDVKM. V lost 6 bases, J lost 7 bases, and 5 bases stayed unmatched.

This chain joins TRBV28 and TRBJ1-6, with 8 positions matching TRBD1. This TCR was recovered from a woman in her fifties or sixties with alopecia areata. Some clones in this sample may be carry-over from other donors' samples. This specimen consisted of whole blood, obtained in connection with sensitization to the hapten diphenylcyclopropenone (DPC). Here the CDR3 DNA reads TGTGCCAGCAGGTTACAGGGGGAGAATTCACCCCTCCACTTT. It encodes CASRLQGENSPLHF.